These T cell receptor beta chains were read from a single sample in a study of blood T cell repertoires in COVID-19. The method was immunoSEQ multiplex PCR; TCRdb's version includes in-frame clones alone and lacks a portion of them. In the table there are roughly 200,000 clones, about 91% of which are singletons. Sequenced sample: PBMCs or T cells enriched from blood (not recorded which). Every receptor here comes from a woman aged 40 to 50 with acute COVID-19. Each CDR3 is given with its conserved first and last residue. Each record gives: CDR3 protein, CDR3 DNA, J gene, clone size, D gene, V gene. A D gene is named only where the DNA matches it firmly. Rows give clone size only sometimes, using once, few, many, or a class for an expanded clone.

cdr3_aa: CATNSLERGWNTEAFF
cdr3_nt: TGTGCCACCAACTCCCTTGAGAGGGGGTGGAACACTGAAGCTTTCTTT
j_call: TRBJ1-1
clone_size: few
d_call: -
v_call: TRBV15

cdr3_aa: CASSSPGAGGEKLFF
cdr3_nt: TGTGCCAGCAGCTCCCCAGGGGCTGGAGGCGAAAAACTGTTTTTT
j_call: TRBJ1-4
clone_size: -
d_call: -
v_call: TRBV5-5

cdr3_aa: CAWKGVKAGGGEQYF
cdr3_nt: TGTGCCTGGAAGGGGGTGAAAGCGGGAGGCGGGGAGCAGTACTTC
j_call: TRBJ2-7
clone_size: once
d_call: TRBD2
v_call: TRBV30

cdr3_aa: CASKGLAPNEQFF
cdr3_nt: TGTGCCAGCAAAGGACTAGCTCCCAATGAGCAGTTCTTC
j_call: TRBJ2-1
clone_size: once
d_call: TRBD2
v_call: TRBV11-2

cdr3_aa: CSVSLGGATYNEQFF
cdr3_nt: TGCAGCGTGTCCCTCGGGGGGGCTACCTACAATGAGCAGTTCTTC
j_call: TRBJ2-1
clone_size: -
d_call: TRBD2
v_call: TRBV29-1

cdr3_aa: CATSGRGETQYF
cdr3_nt: TGTGCCACCAGCGGCAGGGGGGAGACCCAGTACTTC
j_call: TRBJ2-5
clone_size: -
d_call: TRBD1
v_call: TRBV15

cdr3_aa: CASSEGSGAFSGNTIYF
cdr3_nt: TGTGCCAGCAGTGAGGGGTCAGGGGCCTTCTCTGGAAACACCATATATTTT
j_call: TRBJ1-3
clone_size: -
d_call: -
v_call: TRBV2

cdr3_aa: CASKRQGASTGELFF
cdr3_nt: TGTGCCAGCAAGAGACAGGGGGCAAGCACCGGGGAGCTGTTTTTT
j_call: TRBJ2-2
clone_size: -
d_call: TRBD1
v_call: TRBV25-1

cdr3_aa: CASSGGTDLNTEAFF
cdr3_nt: TGTGCCAGCAGCGGGGGGACAGACTTGAACACTGAAGCTTTCTTT
j_call: TRBJ1-1
clone_size: -
d_call: TRBD1
v_call: TRBV9

cdr3_aa: CASSGQGTYNEQFF
cdr3_nt: TGTGCCAGCAGCGGACAGGGGACTTACAATGAGCAGTTCTTC
j_call: TRBJ2-1
clone_size: few
d_call: TRBD1
v_call: TRBV2

cdr3_aa: CAWSKLERQYF
cdr3_nt: TGTGCCTGGAGTAAACTAGAAAGGCAGTACTTC
j_call: TRBJ2-7
clone_size: -
d_call: -
v_call: TRBV30

cdr3_aa: CASSTDRGPGNTIYF
cdr3_nt: TGTGCCAGCAGTACCGACAGGGGACCTGGAAACACCATATATTTT
j_call: TRBJ1-3
clone_size: -
d_call: TRBD1
v_call: TRBV6-5

cdr3_aa: CASSLTGGRERGTDTQYF
cdr3_nt: TGTGCCAGCAGCTTAACGGGAGGGCGGGAGCGGGGCACAGATACGCAGTATTTT
j_call: TRBJ2-3
clone_size: -
d_call: TRBD2
v_call: TRBV7-3

cdr3_aa: CAWSQDRLFF
cdr3_nt: TGTGCCTGGAGTCAGGATAGACTGTTTTTT
j_call: TRBJ1-4
clone_size: -
d_call: -
v_call: TRBV30

cdr3_aa: CASSEGARGGYTF
cdr3_nt: TGTGCCAGCAGTGAGGGGGCGCGAGGCGGCTACACCTTC
j_call: TRBJ1-2
clone_size: -
d_call: TRBD1
v_call: TRBV28

cdr3_aa: CASSQITGVGNYGYTF
cdr3_nt: TGTGCCAGCAGCCAAATTACGGGAGTCGGGAACTATGGCTACACCTTC
j_call: TRBJ1-2
clone_size: -
d_call: -
v_call: TRBV4-2

cdr3_aa: CASRLQGAPNQPQHF
cdr3_nt: TGTGCCAGCAGATTACAGGGGGCCCCCAATCAGCCCCAGCATTTT
j_call: TRBJ1-5
clone_size: -
d_call: TRBD1
v_call: TRBV28

cdr3_aa: CASSRLAREGTQYF
cdr3_nt: TGTGCCAGCAGCCGACTAGCGCGAGAGGGTACCCAGTACTTC
j_call: TRBJ2-5
clone_size: -
d_call: TRBD2
v_call: TRBV9

cdr3_aa: CASSSQAAYEQYF
cdr3_nt: TGTGCCAGCAGCTCACAGGCGGCCTACGAGCAGTACTTC
j_call: TRBJ2-7
clone_size: once
d_call: -
v_call: TRBV11-2

cdr3_aa: CASSPNLGASGNTIYF
cdr3_nt: TGTGCCAGCTCACCGAACTTGGGAGCGTCTGGAAACACCATATATTTT
j_call: TRBJ1-3
clone_size: -
d_call: -
v_call: TRBV18

cdr3_aa: CAWSVQGHRSGYTF
cdr3_nt: TGTGCCTGGAGTGTACAGGGACATCGGAGTGGCTACACCTTC
j_call: TRBJ1-2
clone_size: -
d_call: -
v_call: TRBV30

cdr3_aa: CASSIPGLVLPGELFF
cdr3_nt: TGTGCCAGCAGCATACCGGGACTAGTTCTTCCCGGGGAGCTGTTTTTT
j_call: TRBJ2-2
clone_size: -
d_call: TRBD2
v_call: TRBV7-8

cdr3_aa: CASSQDRGTNYGYTF
cdr3_nt: TGTGCCAGCAGCCAAGACAGGGGAACGAACTATGGCTACACCTTC
j_call: TRBJ1-2
clone_size: -
d_call: -
v_call: TRBV14